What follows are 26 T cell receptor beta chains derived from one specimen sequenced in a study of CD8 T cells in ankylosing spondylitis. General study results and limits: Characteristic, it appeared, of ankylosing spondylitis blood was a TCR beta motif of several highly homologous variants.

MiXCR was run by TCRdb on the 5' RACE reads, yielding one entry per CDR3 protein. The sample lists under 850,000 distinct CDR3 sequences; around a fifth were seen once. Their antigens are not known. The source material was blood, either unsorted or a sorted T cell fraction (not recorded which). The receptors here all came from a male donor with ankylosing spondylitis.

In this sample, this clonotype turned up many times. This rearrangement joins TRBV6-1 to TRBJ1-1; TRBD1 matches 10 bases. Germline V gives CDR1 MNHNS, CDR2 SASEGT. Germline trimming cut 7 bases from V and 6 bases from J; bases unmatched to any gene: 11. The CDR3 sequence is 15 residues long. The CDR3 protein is CASTPGGTGVSEAFF. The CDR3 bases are TGTGCCAGCACCCCCGGCGGGACAGGGGTATCTGAAGCTTTCTTT.

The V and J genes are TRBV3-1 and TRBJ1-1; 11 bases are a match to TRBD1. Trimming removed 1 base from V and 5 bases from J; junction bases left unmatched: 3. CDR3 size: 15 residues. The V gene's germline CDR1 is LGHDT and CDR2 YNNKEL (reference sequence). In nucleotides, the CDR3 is TGTGCCAGCAGCCAAGGGGGGACAGGGGGAACTGAAGCTTTCTTT. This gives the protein CASSQGGTGGTEAFF. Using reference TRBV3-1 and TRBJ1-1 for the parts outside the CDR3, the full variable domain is DTAVSQTPKYLVTQMGNDKSIKCEQNLGHDTMYWYKQDSKKFLKIMFSYNNKELIINETVPNRFSPKSPDKAHLNLHINSLELGDSAVYFCASSQGGTGGTEAFFGQGTRLTVV.

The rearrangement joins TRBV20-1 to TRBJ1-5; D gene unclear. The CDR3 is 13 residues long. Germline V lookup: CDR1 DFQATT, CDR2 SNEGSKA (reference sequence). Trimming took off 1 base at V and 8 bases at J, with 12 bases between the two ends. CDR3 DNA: TGCAGTGCTAGAGGCGGCAATGGGGAGCCCCAGCATTTT. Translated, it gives CSARGGNGEPQHF.

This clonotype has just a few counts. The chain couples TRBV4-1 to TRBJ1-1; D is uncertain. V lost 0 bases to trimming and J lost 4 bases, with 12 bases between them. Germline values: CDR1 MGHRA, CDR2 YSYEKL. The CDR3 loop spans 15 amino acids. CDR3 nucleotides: TGCGCCAGCAGCCAAGAGGGGTACACAGCCACTGAAGCTTTCTTT. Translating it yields CASSQEGYTATEAFF.

The CDR3 sequence: CASSKARADQTSTEAFF. CDR3 DNA sequence: TGTGCCAGCAGCAAAGCACGAGCGGACCAGACGAGCACTGAAGCTTTCTTT. The rearrangement uses TRBV21-1 and TRBJ1-1. TRBV21-1 is labeled a pseudogene. This CDR3 is built from 17 residues.

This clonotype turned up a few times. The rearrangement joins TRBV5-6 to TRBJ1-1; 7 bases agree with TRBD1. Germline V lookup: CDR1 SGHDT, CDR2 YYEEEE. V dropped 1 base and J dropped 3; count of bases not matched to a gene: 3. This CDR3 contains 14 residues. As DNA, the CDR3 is TGTGCCAGCAGCTTGATCGACAGGGACACTGAAGCTTTCTTT. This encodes CASSLIDRDTEAFF.

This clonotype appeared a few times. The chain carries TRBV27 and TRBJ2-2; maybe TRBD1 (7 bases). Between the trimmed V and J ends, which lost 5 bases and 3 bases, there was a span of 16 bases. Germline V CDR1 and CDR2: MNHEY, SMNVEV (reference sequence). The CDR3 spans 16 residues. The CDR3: CASSRRGWGDTGELFF. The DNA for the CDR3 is TGTGCCAGCAGTCGCAGGGGGTGGGGGGACACCGGGGAGCTGTTTTTT.

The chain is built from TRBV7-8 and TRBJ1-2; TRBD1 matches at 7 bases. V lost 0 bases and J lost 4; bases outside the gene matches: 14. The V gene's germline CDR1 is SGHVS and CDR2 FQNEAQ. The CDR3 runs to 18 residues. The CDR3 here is CASSLASVRQGVSYGYTF. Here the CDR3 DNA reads TGTGCCAGCAGCTTAGCCTCTGTGCGACAGGGTGTTTCCTATGGCTACACCTTC.

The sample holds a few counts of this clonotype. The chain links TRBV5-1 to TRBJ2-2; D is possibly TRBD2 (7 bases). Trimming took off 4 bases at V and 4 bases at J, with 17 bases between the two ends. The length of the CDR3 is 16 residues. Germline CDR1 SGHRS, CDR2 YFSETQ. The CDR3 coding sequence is TGCGCCAGCAGCCTAGGGGGGGCGCGTGGCACCGGGGAGCTGTTTTTT. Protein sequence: CASSLGGARGTGELFF.

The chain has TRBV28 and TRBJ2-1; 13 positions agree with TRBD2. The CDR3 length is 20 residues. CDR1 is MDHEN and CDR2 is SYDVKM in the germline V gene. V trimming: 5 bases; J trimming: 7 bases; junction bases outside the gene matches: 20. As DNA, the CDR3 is TGTGCCAGCAGTGTAAAGCCCTCGACTAGCGGGAGGTCCCTTAGGAATGAGCAGTTCTTC. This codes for CASSVKPSTSGRSLRNEQFF.

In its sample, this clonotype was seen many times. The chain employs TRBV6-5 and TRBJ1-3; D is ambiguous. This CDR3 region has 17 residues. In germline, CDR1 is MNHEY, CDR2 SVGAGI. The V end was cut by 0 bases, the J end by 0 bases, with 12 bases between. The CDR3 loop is CASSYSSGSGSGNTIYF. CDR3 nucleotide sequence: TGTGCCAGCAGTTACTCGAGCGGGTCGGGCTCTGGAAACACCATATATTTT.

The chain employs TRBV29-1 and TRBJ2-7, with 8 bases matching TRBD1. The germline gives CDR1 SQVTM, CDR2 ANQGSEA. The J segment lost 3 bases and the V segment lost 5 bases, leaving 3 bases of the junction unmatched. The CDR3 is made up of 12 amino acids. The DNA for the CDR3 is TGCAGCGTTCGGGACAGGCTCTACGAGCAGTACTTC. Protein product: CSVRDRLYEQYF.

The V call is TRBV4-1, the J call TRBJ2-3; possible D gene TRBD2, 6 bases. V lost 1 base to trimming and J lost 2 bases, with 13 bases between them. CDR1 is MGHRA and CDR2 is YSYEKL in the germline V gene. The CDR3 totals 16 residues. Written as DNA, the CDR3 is TGCGCCAGCAGCCAAGCGGACTACCCTATCACAGATACGCAGTATTTT. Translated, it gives CASSQADYPITDTQYF.

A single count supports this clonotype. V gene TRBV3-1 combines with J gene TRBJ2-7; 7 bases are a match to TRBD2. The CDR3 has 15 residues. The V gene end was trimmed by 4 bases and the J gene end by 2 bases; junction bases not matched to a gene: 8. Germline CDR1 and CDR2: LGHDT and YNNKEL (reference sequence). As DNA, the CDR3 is TGTGCCAGCAGCCCTCATGAGCGGGGACCCTACGAGCAGTACTTC. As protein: CASSPHERGPYEQYF.

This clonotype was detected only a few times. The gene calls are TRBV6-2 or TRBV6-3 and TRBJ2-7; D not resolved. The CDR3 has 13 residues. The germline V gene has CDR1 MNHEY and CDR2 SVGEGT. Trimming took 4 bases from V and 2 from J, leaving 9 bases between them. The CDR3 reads CASSSSQAYEQYF. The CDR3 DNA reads TGTGCCAGCAGTTCTAGTCAGGCCTACGAGCAGTACTTC.

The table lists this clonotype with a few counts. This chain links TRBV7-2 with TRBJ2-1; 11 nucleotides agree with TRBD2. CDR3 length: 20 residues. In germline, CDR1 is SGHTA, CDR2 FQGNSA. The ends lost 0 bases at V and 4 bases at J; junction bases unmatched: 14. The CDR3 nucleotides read TGTGCCAGCAGCTTAGCTACTAGCGGGAGAGGGGCATACCAGTACAATGAGCAGTTCTTC. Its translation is CASSLATSGRGAYQYNEQFF.

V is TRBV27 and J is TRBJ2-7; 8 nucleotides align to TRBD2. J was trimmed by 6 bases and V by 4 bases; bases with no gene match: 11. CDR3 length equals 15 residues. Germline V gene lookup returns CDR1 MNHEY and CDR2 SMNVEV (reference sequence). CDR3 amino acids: CASSSPGLGLGEQYF. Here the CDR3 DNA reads TGTGCCAGCAGTTCGCCGGGACTAGGTTTGGGCGAGCAGTACTTC.

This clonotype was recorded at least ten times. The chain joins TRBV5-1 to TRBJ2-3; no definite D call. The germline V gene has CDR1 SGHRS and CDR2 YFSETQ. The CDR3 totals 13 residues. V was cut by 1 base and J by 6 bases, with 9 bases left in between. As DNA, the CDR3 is TGCGCCAGCAGCTTGAACAGAGGCGATACGCAGTATTTT. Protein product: CASSLNRGDTQYF.

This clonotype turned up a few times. The CDR3 DNA reads TGTGCCAGCAGACTTACGGGACCCCCCAAGGAGACCCAGTACTTC. This codes for CASRLTGPPKETQYF. This rearrangement joins TRBV3-1 to TRBJ2-5; D could derive from TRBD1 or TRBD2 (5 bases each). The CDR3 loop spans 15 amino acids. V gave up 6 bases and J gave up 5 bases, with 19 bases separating them. The germline CDR1 and CDR2 sequences are LGHDT and YNNKEL (reference sequence).

CDR3 bases: TGTGCCAGCAGTTCCGCGGGGGTCCTCAACAATGAGCAGTTCTTC. Translating it yields CASSSAGVLNNEQFF. The chain combines TRBV2 with TRBJ2-1; 7 nucleotides agree with TRBD2. Germline V lookup: CDR1 SNHLY, CDR2 FYNNEI. The CDR3 has 15 residues. Unmatched junction bases numbered 9, after V lost 5 bases and J lost 5 bases.

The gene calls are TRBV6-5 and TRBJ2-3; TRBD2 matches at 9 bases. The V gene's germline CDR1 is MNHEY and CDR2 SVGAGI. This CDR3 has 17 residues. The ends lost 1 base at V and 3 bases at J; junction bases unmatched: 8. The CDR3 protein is CASSYYSLAGTTDTQYF. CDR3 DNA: TGTGCCAGCAGTTACTATTCTCTAGCGGGGACGACAGATACGCAGTATTTT.

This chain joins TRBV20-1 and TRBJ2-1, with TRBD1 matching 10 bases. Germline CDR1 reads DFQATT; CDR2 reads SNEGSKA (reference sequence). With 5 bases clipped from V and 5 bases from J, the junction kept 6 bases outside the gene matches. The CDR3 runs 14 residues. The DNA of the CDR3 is TGCAGTGCTCCCGACAGGGGGCGCCACAATGAGCAGTTCTTC. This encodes CSAPDRGRHNEQFF.

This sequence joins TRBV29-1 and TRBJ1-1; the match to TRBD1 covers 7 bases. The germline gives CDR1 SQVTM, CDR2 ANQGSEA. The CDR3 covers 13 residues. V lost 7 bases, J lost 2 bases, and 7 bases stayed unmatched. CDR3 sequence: CSGRQGLNTEAFF. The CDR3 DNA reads TGCAGCGGTCGACAGGGCCTAAACACTGAAGCTTTCTTT. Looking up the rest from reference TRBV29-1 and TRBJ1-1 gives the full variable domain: SAVISQKPSRDICQRGTSLTIQCQVDSQVTMMFWYRQQPGQSLTLIATANQGSEATYESGFVIDKFPISRPNLTFSTLTVSNMSPEDSSIYLCSGRQGLNTEAFFGQGTRLTVV.

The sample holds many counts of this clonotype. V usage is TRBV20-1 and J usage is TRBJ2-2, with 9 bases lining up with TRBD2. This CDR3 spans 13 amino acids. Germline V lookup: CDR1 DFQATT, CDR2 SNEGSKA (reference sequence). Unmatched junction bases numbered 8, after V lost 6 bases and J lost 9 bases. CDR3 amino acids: CSARWTSERELFF. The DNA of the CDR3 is TGCAGTGCCAGGTGGACTAGCGAAAGGGAGCTGTTTTTT.

The CDR3 DNA reads TGTGCCAGCAGCCAAGACTTGGGGTACCAAGAGACCCAGTACTTC. It translates to CASSQDLGYQETQYF. The chain is built from TRBV14 and TRBJ2-5, with D unresolved. Trimming pared 0 bases from V and 0 bases from J, leaving 8 bases between. The CDR3 length is 15 residues. Germline CDR1 and CDR2: SGHDN and FVKESK.

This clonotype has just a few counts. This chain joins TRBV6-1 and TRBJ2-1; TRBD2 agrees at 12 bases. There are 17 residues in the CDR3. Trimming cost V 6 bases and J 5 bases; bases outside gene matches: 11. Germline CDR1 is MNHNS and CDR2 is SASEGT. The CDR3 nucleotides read TGTGCCAGCAGCAAAACTCCGGGACTAGCGGGTGACAATGAGCAGTTCTTC. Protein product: CASSKTPGLAGDNEQFF.